The 25 T cell receptor beta chains below all came from one sample that was sequenced in a study of blood T cell repertoires in COVID-19. The assay was immunoSEQ multiplex PCR, and TCRdb's table has in-frame clones only and misses some. The sample holds around 120,000 clones, about 90% seen once. Sequencing input: peripheral blood. These receptors originate from a woman aged 55-70 years with COVID-19, enrolled during active disease.

The genes are TRBV4-3 and TRBJ2-2, with 9 bases fitting TRBD1. This CDR3 has 16 residues. Germline assignment: CDR1 LGHNA and CDR2 YSLEER. Trimming at V came to 4 bases and at J to 5 bases, leaving 8 bases not matched to a gene. Here the CDR3 reads CASSPRQGVRTGELFF. Written as DNA, the CDR3 is TGCGCCAGCAGCCCCCGACAGGGGGTAAGGACCGGGGAGCTGTTTTTT.

The V call is TRBV19, the J call TRBJ2-4; 9 bases map to TRBD2. Unmatched junction bases numbered 4, after V lost 1 base and J lost 0 bases. This CDR3 is 17 amino acids long. Germline CDR1 reads LNHDA; CDR2 reads SQIVND (reference sequence). CDR3 sequence reads: CASSIASGALAKNIQYF. DNA for the CDR3: TGTGCCAGTAGTATAGCTAGCGGGGCACTAGCCAAAAACATTCAGTACTTC.

The CDR3 reads CASSLGGWLNSPLHF. The CDR3 DNA reads as TGTGCCAGCAGCTTAGGCGGGTGGCTCAATTCACCCCTCCACTTT. This chain uses TRBV11-2 with TRBJ1-6, with D uncertain. Trimming left V 1 base short and J 7 bases short, with 11 bases between. The CDR3 sequence is 15 residues long. The germline V gene encodes CDR1 SGHAT and CDR2 FQNNGV.

The rearrangement uses TRBV3-1 (or the pseudogene TRBV3-2) and TRBJ1-1; TRBD1 aligns across 8 bases. This CDR3 has 14 amino acids. J lost 3 bases, V lost 3 bases, and 3 bases had no gene match. CDR1 is LGHDT, CDR2 YNNKEL, per germline (reference sequence). The chain's CDR3 is CASSQTGADTEAFF. The CDR3 nucleotides read TGTGCCAGCAGCCAGACAGGGGCGGACACTGAAGCTTTCTTT.

The rearrangement links TRBV5-4 to TRBJ2-7; 8 bases map to TRBD1. The CDR3 consists of 13 residues. Looked up from germline, CDR1 is SGHNT and CDR2 is YYREEE (reference sequence). V was pared by 5 bases and J by 7 bases, with 8 bases of the junction left unmatched. The CDR3 loop is CASRHRTGREQYF. The CDR3 coding sequence is TGTGCCAGCAGGCACCGGACAGGGCGGGAGCAGTACTTC.

Concerning this clone itself: At one of its ends the junction is not consistent with the germline gene, which may arise from a read error. The J gene is TRBJ2-7, the V gene TRBV7-8, with 9 bases lining up with TRBD1. The CDR3 has 14 amino acids. Germline V gene sequence: CDR1 SGHVS, CDR2 FQNEAQ. The CDR3 spells CASSTGTGIYGQYF. CDR3 coding DNA: TGTGCCAGCAGCACTGGGACAGGGATCTACGGGCAGTACTTC.

The chain uses TRBV7-3 and TRBJ2-1; D is unclear. Trimming pared 4 bases from V and 5 bases from J, leaving 12 bases between. This CDR3 region has 14 residues. Germline loops: CDR1 SGHTA, CDR2 FQGTGA. In DNA, the CDR3 is TGTGCCAGCAGCTCAAGCGCTATCCACAATGAGCAGTTCTTC. It yields the protein CASSSSAIHNEQFF.

The gene calls are TRBV7-2 and TRBJ2-3, with 9 bases lining up with TRBD2. The V gene's germline CDR1 is SGHTA and CDR2 FQGNSA. V shed 1 base and J 4 bases; nucleotides not matched to a gene: 6. The CDR3 extends over 16 amino acids. DNA of the CDR3: TGTGCCAGCAGCTTAGGAAATAGCGGGGGCTCAGATACGCAGTATTTT. Translated, it gives CASSLGNSGGSDTQYF.

The CDR3 spells CSVELQDPNTEAFF. The CDR3 nucleotides read TGCAGCGTTGAATTACAGGATCCGAACACTGAAGCTTTCTTT. This chain joins TRBV29-1 and TRBJ1-1; TRBD1 might be the D (5 bases). The germline CDR1 and CDR2 sequences are SQVTM and ANQGSEA. V was cut by 2 bases and J by 1 base, with 11 bases left in between. The CDR3 spans 14 residues. The variable domain in full, completed from reference TRBV29-1 and TRBJ1-1, reads SAVISQKPSRDICQRGTSLTIQCQVDSQVTMMFWYRQQPGQSLTLIATANQGSEATYESGFVIDKFPISRPNLTFSTLTVSNMSPEDSSIYLCSVELQDPNTEAFFGQGTRLTVV.

V and J are TRBV7-9 and TRBJ1-1, with TRBD1 matching over 10 bases. With V trimmed by 5 bases and J by 2 bases, 2 bases remained unmatched. Germline CDR1 reads SEHNR; CDR2 reads FQNEAQ (reference sequence). The CDR3 runs 14 residues. DNA of the CDR3: TGTGCCAGCAGCCGGACAGGGGGAAACACTGAAGCTTTCTTT. It encodes CASSRTGGNTEAFF.

The V gene is TRBV6-5, the J gene TRBJ1-1, with D possibly being TRBD1 (6 bases). This CDR3 has 12 residues. The germline V gene has CDR1 MNHEY and CDR2 SVGAGI. The ends were cut back, 5 bases at V and 11 bases at J, with 15 bases in the middle. The CDR3 nucleotides are TGTGCCAGCAGTCCGGGGGGGCGCGATGCTTTCTTT. Its protein is CASSPGGRDAFF.

The chain joins TRBV25-1 to TRBJ1-4; TRBD1 might be the D (6 bases). The CDR3 loop spans 14 amino acids. Trimming shortened V by 0 bases and J by 8 bases, and 10 bases separated the two germline ends. Per the germline V gene, CDR1 is MGHDK and CDR2 is SYGVNS. CDR3 nucleotides: TGTGCCAGCAGTGAATATAAGGGGGAAGAAAAACTGTTTTTT. Its translation is CASSEYKGEEKLFF. Full variable domain (rest looked up from reference TRBV25-1 and TRBJ1-4): EADIYQTPRYLVIGTGKKITLECSQTMGHDKMYWYQQDPGMELHLIHYSYGVNSTEKGDLSSESTVSRIRTEHFPLTLESARPSHTSQYLCASSEYKGEEKLFFGSGTQLSVL.

The chain carries TRBV7-2 and TRBJ1-4; D perhaps matches TRBD1 (5 bases). Trimming removed 1 base at V and 3 bases at J, with 9 bases between. The germline CDR1 and CDR2 sequences are SGHTA and FQGNSA. This CDR3 has 15 amino acids. This CDR3 is CASSLVSRANEKLFF. CDR3 DNA: TGTGCCAGCAGCTTAGTATCCAGGGCTAATGAAAAACTGTTTTTT.

The chain employs TRBV12-3 or TRBV12-4 and TRBJ2-5; D is possibly TRBD2 (5 bases). This CDR3 comprises 13 residues. Trimming took 2 bases from V and 5 from J, leaving 9 bases between them. CDR3 residues: CASSLRRGETQYF. CDR3 bases: TGTGCCAGCAGTTTAAGGCGAGGGGAGACCCAGTACTTC.

The gene calls are TRBV7-9 and TRBJ2-1, with D perhaps TRBD1 (6 bases). The germline V and J ends were trimmed by 2 bases and 4 bases, with 12 bases remaining between them. The CDR3 is 15 residues long. Germline V gives CDR1 SEHNR, CDR2 FQNEAQ (reference sequence). This CDR3 is CASSLRAGEYNEQFF. The CDR3 nucleotides are TGTGCCAGCAGCTTAAGGGCAGGGGAGTACAATGAGCAGTTCTTC.

The chain combines TRBV7-9 with TRBJ2-3; the match to TRBD2 covers 7 bases. The CDR3 contains 12 residues. V lost 9 bases and J lost 3; bases outside the gene matches: 3. CDR1 is SEHNR and CDR2 is FQNEAQ in the germline V gene (reference sequence). The chain's CDR3 is CASRLATDTQYF. The CDR3 DNA sequence: TGTGCCAGTAGACTAGCAACAGATACGCAGTATTTT.

This clone turned up a few times. The chain couples TRBV12-5 to TRBJ1-4; D is possibly TRBD1 (5 bases). The CDR3 has 17 residues. Trimming took off 0 bases at V and 5 bases at J, with 16 bases between the two ends. CDR1 LGHNT and CDR2 FRNRAP come from the germline V gene. The CDR3 is CASGLVRLQAVNEKLFF. The DNA for the CDR3 is TGTGCTAGTGGTTTGGTACGTCTACAGGCGGTAAATGAAAAACTGTTTTTT.

V is TRBV6-5 and J is TRBJ1-1; D might be TRBD1 (6 bases). CDR1 is MNHEY and CDR2 is SVGAGI in the germline V gene. CDR3 length equals 14 residues. The CDR3 DNA follows: TGTGCTCTAAGGGGGTCAATTCGGGGCACTGAAGCTTTCTTT. Amino acid sequence: CALRGSIRGTEAFF.

The chain combines TRBV2 with TRBJ2-1; perhaps TRBD2 as D (6 bases). The CDR3 covers 15 residues. V lost 1 base and J lost 7, with 14 bases in between. Germline values: CDR1 SNHLY, CDR2 FYNNEI. CDR3 sequence reads: CASSEGGRAGNEQFF. Written as DNA, the CDR3 is TGTGCCAGCAGTGAAGGGGGCAGGGCGGGGAATGAGCAGTTCTTC.

The rearrangement uses TRBV7-8 and TRBJ1-6; 8 nucleotides match TRBD1. After removal of 2 bases from V and 7 bases from J, the junction contained 10 bases not matched to a gene. Per germline, CDR1 SGHVS and CDR2 FQNEAQ. This CDR3 comprises 17 residues. CDR3: CASSLSGTGRRNSPLHF. CDR3 sequence (DNA): TGTGCCAGCAGCTTATCGGGGACAGGCCGGAGGAATTCACCCCTCCACTTT.

The chain uses TRBV12-5 and TRBJ1-5; D may be TRBD1 (5 bases). CDR3 length equals 16 residues. CDR1 and CDR2 from the germline V gene are LGHNT and FRNRAP. Trimming pared 2 bases from V and 2 bases from J, leaving 13 bases between. CDR3 in amino acids: CASGLIGALGNQPQHF. In nucleotides, the CDR3 is TGTGCTAGTGGTTTGATAGGGGCATTAGGCAATCAGCCCCAGCATTTT.

This sequence joins TRBV4-3 and TRBJ2-1; 8 bases fit TRBD1. V was pared by 4 bases and J by 7 bases, with 9 bases of the junction left unmatched. This CDR3 has 15 amino acids. CDR1 is LGHNA and CDR2 is YSLEER in the germline V gene. The CDR3, as DNA: TGCGCCAGCAGCCCCTCGTGGCAGGGGGCGAATGAGCAGTTCTTC. It codes for CASSPSWQGANEQFF.

This clone was counted once. The J gene is TRBJ2-4, the V gene TRBV5-1; D remains unclear. V dropped 0 bases and J dropped 1 base, with 5 bases sitting between them. The CDR3 covers 14 residues. The germline V gene has CDR1 SGHRS and CDR2 YFSETQ. The CDR3 protein is CASSLDGAKNIQYF. CDR3 nucleotide sequence: TGCGCCAGCAGCTTGGACGGGGCCAAAAACATTCAGTACTTC.

This clone was seen once. The V gene is TRBV25-1, the J gene TRBJ2-7; 9 bases line up with TRBD1. From germline, CDR1 is MGHDK and CDR2 SYGVNS. V dropped 3 bases and J dropped 4; count of bases not matched to a gene: 4. The CDR3 runs 14 residues. The CDR3 DNA sequence: TGTGCCAGCAGTGACGTGACAGGGGGGTACGAGCAGTACTTC. Translated, it gives CASSDVTGGYEQYF.

V gene TRBV3-1 (or the pseudogene TRBV3-2) combines with J gene TRBJ2-7; tentative D call: TRBD1 (6 bases). The CDR3 is 15 residues long. V was clipped by 4 bases and J by 0 bases, with 13 bases between them. Germline V CDR1 and CDR2: LGHDT, YNNKEL (reference sequence). CDR3 loop: CASSRSRDISYEQYF. The CDR3 DNA sequence: TGTGCCAGCAGCCGCAGCCGGGACATCTCCTACGAGCAGTACTTC.